This T cell receptor beta chain was sequenced during a study of blood T cell repertoires in COVID-19 (dated by TCRdb to the early 2020s). Regarding the complete study: Samples from collaborators originated in the United States, Italy and Spain and spanned both the acute and convalescent phases of COVID-19. The material from the prospective study consisted of cDNA or gDNA derived from T cells, B-cell-depleted T cells, or PBMCs. Deeply sampled blood TCRbeta repertoires from subjects exposed to, actively infected with, or recovered from COVID-19 were included in the dataset. The repertoires were made available in a free public database intended to serve as a resource for research on the immune response to SARS-CoV-2. Samples came from the ongoing ImmuneRACE study (first 160 participants) plus 1,254 subjects from 6 global collaborators. A de-identified subject ID, COVID-19 status, age in years and sex were almost always included in the sample metadata. Where available, HLA class I and class II types were taken from metadata supplied by the sample provider and were not determined by assay-based typing. The full study reports these points: The quantity of clinical and demographic metadata differed by source and by participant and was supplied without curation.

With regard to this clone: It lacks a known antigen. Base-call qualities are not available, and no considerably larger clone is one nucleotide away.

Collaborating institutions collected whole blood in K2EDTA tubes following their own protocols. Collaborator samples were shipped for TCRbeta analysis as frozen whole blood, isolated PBMCs, or DNA extracted from either sample type. The immunoSEQ Assay, a bias-controlled multiplex PCR, was used to amplify TCRbeta CDR3 regions from genomic DNA. As for the original processing: The number of nucleated cells in each sample was estimated by amplification of reference gene primers within the assay. To quantify the absolute abundance of each unique TCRbeta CDR3 rearrangement, sequence reads were collapsed and filtered. Productive Simpson clonality was computed per sample as the square root of Simpson's diversity index over productive rearrangements. TCRdb's version of the immuneACCESS table is confined to in-frame rearrangements and falls short of the full clone set. An unresolved V gene accounts for under half of the shortfall where checked; the remainder is of unknown origin. V, J and clone size are those of that table, while D and trimming were read from the DNA. The sample contains 250,000 to 350,000 clones, approximately 90% of them found a single time. More than 2% of the sample belongs to the ten largest clones.

The clonotype comes from a man between 18 and 35 years old with active or convalescent COVID-19. The specimen was peripheral blood.

The CDR3 corresponds to CASSPAPGQGAVTEAFF. The sequenced DNA is TGTGCCAGCTCACCGGCTCCGGGACAGGGGGCGGTCACTGAAGCTTTCTTT. The sequence is built from TRBV18 and TRBJ1-1; 12 bases in between match TRBD1. As encoded in the germline V gene, CDR1 is KGHSH while CDR2 is LQKENI. Clipping removes 3 bases from V and 4 bases from J, with 9 as the unmatched junction base count. The CDR3 starts with the cysteine, ends with the phenylalanine, and has 17 residues. The sequence is cut down to CDR3 DNA, 51 bases in frame from base 1.